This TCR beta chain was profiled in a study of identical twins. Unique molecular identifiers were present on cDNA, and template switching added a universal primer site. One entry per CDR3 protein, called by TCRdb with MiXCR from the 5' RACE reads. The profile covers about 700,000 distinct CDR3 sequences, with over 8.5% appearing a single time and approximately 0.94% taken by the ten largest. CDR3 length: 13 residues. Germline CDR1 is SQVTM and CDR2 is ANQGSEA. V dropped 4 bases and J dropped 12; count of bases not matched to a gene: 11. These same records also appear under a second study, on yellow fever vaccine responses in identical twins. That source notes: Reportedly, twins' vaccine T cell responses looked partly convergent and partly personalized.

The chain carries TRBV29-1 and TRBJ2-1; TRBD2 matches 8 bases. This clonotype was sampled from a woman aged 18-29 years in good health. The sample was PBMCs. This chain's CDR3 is CSVGPGLEFRQFF. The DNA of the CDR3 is TGCAGCGTTGGACCGGGACTAGAGTTTCGGCAGTTCTTC.